This T cell receptor (beta chain) was sequenced for a study of blood T cell repertoires in COVID-19. On the study more broadly: The United States, Italy and Spain were the sources of the acute and convalescent COVID-19 samples. T cells, B-cell-depleted T cells, or PBMCs provided the cDNA or gDNA that served as material.

There are 11 residues in the CDR3. V lost 7 bases and J 5 bases, leaving 11 bases between the germline ends. The germline V gene has CDR1 DFQATT and CDR2 SNEGSKA (reference sequence). Here immunoSEQ multiplex PCR was the method, and the copy in TCRdb shows in-frame clones only, minus some. This sample has around 320,000 clones, with around 88% found just once. The chain couples TRBV20-1 to TRBJ1-1, with D hard to call. Sample: peripheral blood. This clonotype was sampled from a woman aged 25 to 45 who had recovered from COVID-19. The CDR3 nucleotides read TGCAGTGTGCCCGTGAGGACTGAAGCTTTCTTT. It codes for CSVPVRTEAFF.